This T cell receptor (beta chain) was profiled in a study of T-cell reconstitution after alpha-beta-depleted transplantation in children. Unique molecular identifiers were incorporated when the TCRbeta library was constructed. TCRdb recomputed calls from the PCR reads with MiXCR, one row per CDR3 protein. The data show about 490,000 distinct CDR3 sequences, 10% to 13% seen once. This clonotype was recorded many times. The antigen remains unidentified. Germline trimming cut 2 bases from V and 6 bases from J; bases unmatched to any gene: 8. CDR1 and CDR2 (germline): MNHEY, SVGAGI. This CDR3 spans 16 amino acids. General study results and limits: In patients about two months after transplant, alpha-beta T cells reportedly arose from several hundred expanded graft clones. Certain patients had high TCRbeta diversity at day 60, and it came from recipient T cells and thymic progenitors that survived. From newly produced T cells came most of the T-cell counts and diversity one year after transplant.

The sequence derives from a child aged 2-15 years with inherited bone marrow failure, due to receive a stem cell transplant. This rearrangement joins TRBV6-5 to TRBJ2-2; TRBD2 aligns across 8 bases. The material sequenced was PBMCs, taken before TCRalphabeta/CD19-depleted stem cell transplant. CDR3 region: CASSYIGGVKAGELFF. The CDR3 DNA reads as TGTGCCAGCAGTTACATCGGGGGGGTTAAGGCCGGGGAGCTGTTTTTT.